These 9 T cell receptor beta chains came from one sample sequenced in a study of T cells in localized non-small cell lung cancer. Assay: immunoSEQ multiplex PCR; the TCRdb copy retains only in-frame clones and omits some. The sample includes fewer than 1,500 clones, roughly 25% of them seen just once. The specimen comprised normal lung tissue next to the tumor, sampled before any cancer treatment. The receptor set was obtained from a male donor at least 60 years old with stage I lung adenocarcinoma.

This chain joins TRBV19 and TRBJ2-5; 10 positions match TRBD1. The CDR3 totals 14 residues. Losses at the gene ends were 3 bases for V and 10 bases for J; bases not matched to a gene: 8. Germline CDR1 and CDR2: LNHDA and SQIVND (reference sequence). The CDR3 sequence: CASSMSDRGGVQYF. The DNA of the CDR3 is TGTGCCAGTAGTATGTCGGACAGGGGGGGCGTCCAGTACTTC.

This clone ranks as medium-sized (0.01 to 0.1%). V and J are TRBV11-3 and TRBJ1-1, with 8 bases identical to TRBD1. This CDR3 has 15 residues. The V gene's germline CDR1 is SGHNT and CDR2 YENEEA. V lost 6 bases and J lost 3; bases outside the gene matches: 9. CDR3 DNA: TGTGCCAGCAGTCGTCATCAGGGGGCCGACACTGAAGCTTTCTTT. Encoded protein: CASSRHQGADTEAFF.

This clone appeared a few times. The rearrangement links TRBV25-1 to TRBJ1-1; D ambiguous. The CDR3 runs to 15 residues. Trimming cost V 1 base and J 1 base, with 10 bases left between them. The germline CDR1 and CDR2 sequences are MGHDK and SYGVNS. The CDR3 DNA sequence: TGTGCCAGCAGTGAATTTCGGTCGGGGAACACTGAAGCTTTCTTT. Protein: CASSEFRSGNTEAFF.

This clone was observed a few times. In nucleotides, the CDR3 is TGTGCCAGCAGCATACGGGGCGGGCCCCCTTTCGACGAGCAGTACTTC. The encoded protein is CASSIRGGPPFDEQYF. This sequence joins TRBV11-3 and TRBJ2-7; possibly TRBD1 or TRBD2 for D (5 bases each). This CDR3 spans 16 amino acids. Trimming took 5 bases from V and 5 from J, leaving 22 bases between them. Germline assignment: CDR1 SGHNT and CDR2 YENEEA.

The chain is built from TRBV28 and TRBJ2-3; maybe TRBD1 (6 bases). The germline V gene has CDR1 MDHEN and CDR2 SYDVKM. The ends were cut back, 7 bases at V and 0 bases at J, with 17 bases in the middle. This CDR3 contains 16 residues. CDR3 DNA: TGTGCCAGCACCCCCCCGGGGACATATAGCACAGATACGCAGTATTTT. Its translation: CASTPPGTYSTDTQYF.

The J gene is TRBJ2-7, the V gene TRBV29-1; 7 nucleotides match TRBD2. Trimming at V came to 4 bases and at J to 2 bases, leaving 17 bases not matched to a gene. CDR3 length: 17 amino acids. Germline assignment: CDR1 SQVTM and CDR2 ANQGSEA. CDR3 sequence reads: CSVVDLGGTGDPYEQYF. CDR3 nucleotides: TGCAGCGTTGTCGACCTGGGGGGGACGGGGGACCCCTACGAGCAGTACTTC.

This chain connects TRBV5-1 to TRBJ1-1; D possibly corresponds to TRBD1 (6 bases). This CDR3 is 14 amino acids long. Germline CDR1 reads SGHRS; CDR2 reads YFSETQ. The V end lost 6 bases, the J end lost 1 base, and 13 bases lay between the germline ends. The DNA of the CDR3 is TGCGCCAGCACATGGGGGGCACGGAACACTGAAGCTTTCTTT. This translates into CASTWGARNTEAFF.

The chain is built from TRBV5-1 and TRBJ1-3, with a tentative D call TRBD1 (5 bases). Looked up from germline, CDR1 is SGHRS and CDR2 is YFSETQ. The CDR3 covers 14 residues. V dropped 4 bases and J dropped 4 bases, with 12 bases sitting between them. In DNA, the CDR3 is TGCGCCAGCAGCCCGCTATCAGGGGGAAACACCATATATTTT. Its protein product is CASSPLSGGNTIYF.

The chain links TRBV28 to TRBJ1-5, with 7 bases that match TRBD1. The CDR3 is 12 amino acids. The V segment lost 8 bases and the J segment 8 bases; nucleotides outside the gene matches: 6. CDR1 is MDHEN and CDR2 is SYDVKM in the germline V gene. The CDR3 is CASYRGGEPQHF. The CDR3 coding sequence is TGTGCCAGCTACAGGGGAGGGGAGCCCCAGCATTTT.